A single sample is the source of the 24 T cell receptor beta chains below, sequenced in a study of blood T cell repertoires in COVID-19. Measured with immunoSEQ multiplex PCR; TCRdb has only the in-frame clones, and not every one. The table shows over 250,000 clones, with about 87% occurring only once. Material: peripheral blood. These TCRs come from a woman in her seventies with COVID-19, enrolled during active disease.

This chain connects TRBV5-1 to TRBJ2-1; 8 positions match TRBD2. V was pared by 2 bases and J by 6 bases, with 4 bases of the junction left unmatched. Germline V lookup: CDR1 SGHRS, CDR2 YFSETQ. The CDR3 contains 14 residues. The CDR3 coding sequence is TGCGCCAGCAGCTTAGGCGGGAGGTCCAATGAGCAGTTCTTC. The encoded protein is CASSLGGRSNEQFF.

The V and J genes are TRBV3-1 (or the pseudogene TRBV3-2) and TRBJ1-3, with 10 bases lining up with TRBD1. J was trimmed by 4 bases and V by 2 bases; bases with no gene match: 5. CDR1 and CDR2 from the germline V gene are LGHDT and YNNKEL (reference sequence). The CDR3 extends over 16 amino acids. The CDR3 nucleotides are TGTGCCAGCAGCCAATGGGGACAGGGGCGAGGAAACACCATATATTTT. Its translation: CASSQWGQGRGNTIYF.

The chain joins TRBV19 to TRBJ1-1; 10 nucleotides agree with TRBD1. The junction had 7 bases not matched to a gene; V was cut back by 5 bases and J by 4 bases. Germline V gives CDR1 LNHDA, CDR2 SQIVND (reference sequence). This CDR3 has 15 residues. The CDR3 DNA reads as TGTGCCAGTAGTGGGACGGGACAGGGGAGCACTGAAGCTTTCTTT. It encodes CASSGTGQGSTEAFF.

This clone has just one count. This chain joins TRBV6-5 and TRBJ1-1, with 11 positions matching TRBD1. CDR1 is MNHEY and CDR2 is SVGAGI in the germline V gene. The ends lost 4 bases at V and 11 bases at J; junction bases unmatched: 9. The CDR3 totals 14 residues. Written as DNA, the CDR3 is TGTGCCAGCAGTTCTCCGGGACAGGGGGAGAGGGCTTTCTTT. Translated, it gives CASSSPGQGERAFF.

The rearrangement links TRBV10-3 to TRBJ2-5; TRBD2 agrees at 13 bases. With V trimmed by 4 bases and J by 3 bases, 5 bases remained unmatched. The CDR3 runs 16 residues. Per germline, CDR1 ENHRY and CDR2 SYGVKD. CDR3 in DNA: TGTGCCATCAGTGGGACTAGCGGGAGTGGGGAAGAGACCCAGTACTTC. Protein product: CAISGTSGSGEETQYF.

The rearrangement joins TRBV9 to TRBJ2-3; TRBD2 aligns across 9 bases. The CDR3 has 14 residues. The V gene end was trimmed by 6 bases and the J gene end by 7 bases; junction bases not matched to a gene: 9. Germline V gives CDR1 SGDLS, CDR2 YYNGEE. The CDR3 protein is CASTQGLASNTQYF. CDR3 in DNA: TGTGCCAGCACGCAAGGACTAGCGTCGAATACGCAGTATTTT.

The chain carries TRBV10-3 and TRBJ1-5; TRBD1 aligns across 8 bases. CDR1 ENHRY and CDR2 SYGVKD come from the germline V gene. This CDR3 is built from 17 residues. Trimming cost V 3 bases and J 4 bases; bases outside gene matches: 11. DNA for the CDR3: TGTGCCATCAGTGAAGGACAGGGTTTATTGGATAATCAGCCCCAGCATTTT. Translating it yields CAISEGQGLLDNQPQHF.

This chain uses TRBV12-3 or TRBV12-4 with TRBJ1-1; 10 positions match TRBD1. The CDR3 extends over 13 amino acids. The V and J ends lost 3 bases and 8 bases, in that order; junction bases with no gene match: 3. CDR3 amino acids: CASSFKGQGEAFF. The CDR3 DNA reads TGTGCCAGCAGTTTTAAGGGACAGGGGGAAGCTTTCTTT.

In this sample, this clone is medium-sized. The rearrangement links TRBV3-1 (or the pseudogene TRBV3-2) to TRBJ1-2; D is uncertain. CDR1 LGHDT and CDR2 YNNKEL come from the germline V gene (reference sequence). Trimming removed 4 bases from V and 3 bases from J, with 21 bases in between. CDR3 length: 17 residues. CDR3 in amino acids: CASSPTTAAGVDYGYTF. The DNA for the CDR3 is TGTGCCAGCAGCCCTACAACCGCAGCCGGAGTTGACTATGGCTACACCTTC.

This clone was observed a single time. The chain links TRBV7-2 to TRBJ1-3; tentatively, D is TRBD1 (6 bases). Trimming pared 5 bases from V and 7 bases from J, leaving 9 bases between. Germline lookup yields CDR1 SGHTA and CDR2 FQGNSA. The length of the CDR3 is 12 residues. CDR3 coding DNA: TGTGCCAGCAGCCCGAGGGGGAACACCATATATTTT. Amino acids: CASSPRGNTIYF.

In DNA form, the CDR3 reads TGTGCCACCAGTGCCAGGGACAGGCGGAGTGAGCAGTTCTTC. This encodes CATSARDRRSEQFF. This rearrangement joins TRBV24-1 to TRBJ2-1, with 8 nucleotides matching TRBD1. CDR3 length: 14 residues. The germline gives CDR1 KGHDR, CDR2 SFDVKD. V shed 5 bases, J shed 9 bases, and the junction held 8 bases outside the gene matches.

J is TRBJ1-1 and V is TRBV6-5, with D perhaps matching TRBD1 (5 bases). Trimming shortened V by 11 bases and J by 5 bases, and 15 bases separated the two germline ends. The CDR3 has 12 residues. Per the germline V gene, CDR1 is MNHEY and CDR2 is SVGAGI. Written as DNA, the CDR3 is TGTGCCGTTTACAGGTATGAGACTGAAGCTTTCTTT. It specifies CAVYRYETEAFF.

This clone came up a few times. CDR3: CASARTGREQFF. CDR3 nucleotides: TGTGCCAGCGCAAGGACAGGGCGCGAGCAGTTCTTC. This chain uses TRBV6-5 with TRBJ2-1, with TRBD1 identical over 8 bases. Germline V gene lookup returns CDR1 MNHEY and CDR2 SVGAGI. The CDR3 contains 12 residues. Trimming took 8 bases from V and 10 from J; bases not matched to a gene: 7.

CDR3 sequence: CASSYRGDFSLDGYTF. In DNA, the CDR3 is TGTGCCAGCAGTTACAGGGGGGACTTTTCGTTGGATGGCTACACCTTC. The chain links TRBV27 to TRBJ1-2; 8 bases map to TRBD1. Per germline, CDR1 MNHEY and CDR2 SMNVEV (reference sequence). Trimming removed 4 bases from V and 6 bases from J; junction bases left unmatched: 13. This CDR3 is built from 16 residues.

The chain recombines TRBV11-1 with TRBJ2-2; 8 nucleotides agree with TRBD2. J was trimmed by 7 bases and V by 4 bases; bases with no gene match: 11. This CDR3 comprises 16 residues. Germline lookup yields CDR1 SGHAT and CDR2 FQDESV (reference sequence). The CDR3 here is CASSWGGSGKFGELFF. DNA of the CDR3: TGTGCCAGCAGCTGGGGGGGTAGCGGGAAATTCGGGGAGCTGTTTTTT.

The genes are TRBV4-3 and TRBJ2-2; 10 nucleotides line up with TRBD2. The CDR3 spans 17 residues. With V trimmed by 1 base and J by 3 bases, 5 bases remained unmatched. Germline CDR1 reads LGHNA; CDR2 reads YSLEER. The CDR3 here is CASSQGTSGRYTGELFF. CDR3 DNA: TGCGCCAGCAGCCAAGGGACTAGCGGACGGTACACCGGGGAGCTGTTTTTT.

V usage is TRBV5-1 and J usage is TRBJ2-7; 7 bases align to TRBD2. V gave up 1 base and J gave up 5 bases; unmatched junction bases: 0. The CDR3 covers 12 residues. Germline V gives CDR1 SGHRS, CDR2 YFSETQ. The CDR3 region has the DNA TGCGCCAGCAGCTTGCGGGGGGACGAGCAGTACTTC. Amino acid sequence: CASSLRGDEQYF.

For this clone: The junction shows a germline mismatch at one end, possibly a read error. V gene TRBV7-9 combines with J gene TRBJ2-2, with 13 bases identical to TRBD2. The V gene's germline CDR1 is SEHNR and CDR2 FQNEAQ (reference sequence). The CDR3 has 16 residues. The CDR3 loop reads CASSSKGLAGPGELFF. The CDR3 DNA reads as TGTGCCAGCAGCTCAAAGGGACTAGCGGGACCCGGTGAGCTGTTTTTT.

A word on this clone: This same CDR3 is encoded by further DNA sequences in the sample. This rearrangement joins TRBV18 to TRBJ2-7, with 7 positions matching TRBD1. V was clipped by 5 bases and J by 0 bases; unmatched bases: 4. The CDR3 runs to 14 residues. Germline V gene sequence: CDR1 KGHSH, CDR2 LQKENI. Here the CDR3 reads CASSSRDSSYEQYF. Written as DNA, the CDR3 is TGTGCCAGCTCAAGCCGGGACAGCTCCTACGAGCAGTACTTC.

V usage is TRBV19 and J usage is TRBJ2-1; maybe TRBD2 (6 bases). Germline CDR1 is LNHDA and CDR2 is SQIVND (reference sequence). The CDR3 has 12 amino acids. Trimming took off 6 bases at V and 8 bases at J, with 11 bases between the two ends. The CDR3 DNA follows: TGTGCCAGTAGGTCCACGGGGGATGAGCAGTTCTTC. It codes for CASRSTGDEQFF.

This clone was recorded only once. The chain links TRBV11-2 to TRBJ1-4; TRBD1 aligns across 7 bases. Germline loops: CDR1 SGHAT, CDR2 FQNNGV. This CDR3 is 16 amino acids long. Trimming cost V 6 bases and J 8 bases; bases outside gene matches: 15. DNA for the CDR3: TGTGCCAGCAGTCAAAGTTCAGGGGGTGGTAACGAAAAACTGTTTTTT. This codes for CASSQSSGGGNEKLFF.

V is TRBV30 and J is TRBJ2-7; D remains ambiguous. CDR3 length: 11 residues. V was shortened by 3 bases and J by 6 bases, with 9 bases between the two germline ends. Germline CDR1 is GTSNPN and CDR2 is SVGIG (reference sequence). The chain's CDR3 is CAWSGSLEQYF. For the CDR3, the DNA is TGTGCCTGGAGCGGGTCACTCGAGCAGTACTTC.

The V call is TRBV4-1, the J call TRBJ2-3; 14 bases fit TRBD2. The ends lost 2 bases at V and 3 bases at J; junction bases unmatched: 4. Germline values: CDR1 MGHRA, CDR2 YSYEKL. This CDR3 comprises 17 residues. This CDR3 reads CASSQTGTSGSTDTQYF. The CDR3 DNA follows: TGCGCCAGCAGCCAAACCGGGACTAGCGGGAGTACAGATACGCAGTATTTT.

V usage is TRBV19 and J usage is TRBJ1-5, with a weak D call TRBD1 (5 bases). Germline V gene sequence: CDR1 LNHDA, CDR2 SQIVND (reference sequence). The V gene lost 4 bases and the J gene lost 11 bases, with 9 bases spanning the gap. CDR3 size: 11 residues. The CDR3 loop is CASSTSGTQHF. The CDR3 DNA reads as TGTGCCAGTAGTACCTCAGGGACCCAGCATTTT. The entire variable domain, with the rest obtained from reference TRBV19 and TRBJ1-5, is as follows: DGGITQSPKYLFRKEGQNVTLSCEQNLNHDAMYWYRQDPGQGLRLIYYSQIVNDFQKGDIAEGYSVSREKKESFPLTVTSAQKNPTAFYLCASSTSGTQHFGDGTRLSIL.